In this sample, the clone carrying this T cell receptor (beta chain) turned up once. Its antigen is currently unknown. These data come from a study of cytomegalovirus exposure and HLA in healthy donors. Across the study: There were 65 million to 85 million unique TCRs (from HLA-typed donors) in an early data release.

V dropped 0 bases and J dropped 5 bases, with 7 bases sitting between them. This CDR3 has 13 amino acids. Germline V CDR1 and CDR2: LGHNA, YNFKEQ. The study's findings and limits: A link between a missense DCLRE1C variant and TCR beta V- and J-gene trimming emerged from a later analysis.

PCR used 60 Vbeta primers and 13 Jbeta primers. Per the authors' pipeline: Unique TCR beta chains numbered about 80 million in a later analysis, with around 10 million shared. The assay was immunoSEQ multiplex PCR, and TCRdb's table has in-frame clones only and misses some. V, J and clone size were drawn from that table, and D and trimming were deduced from the DNA. The data contain 120,000 to 150,000 clones, around 84% of them singletons. The sequenced material came from PBMCs. The chain recombines TRBV4-2 with TRBJ1-1; D unresolved. The sequence came from a boy between 2 and 10 years old in good health and CMV-seronegative. CDR3: CASSQDRSTEAFF. The CDR3 bases are TGTGCCAGCAGCCAAGATCGGTCTACTGAAGCTTTCTTT.